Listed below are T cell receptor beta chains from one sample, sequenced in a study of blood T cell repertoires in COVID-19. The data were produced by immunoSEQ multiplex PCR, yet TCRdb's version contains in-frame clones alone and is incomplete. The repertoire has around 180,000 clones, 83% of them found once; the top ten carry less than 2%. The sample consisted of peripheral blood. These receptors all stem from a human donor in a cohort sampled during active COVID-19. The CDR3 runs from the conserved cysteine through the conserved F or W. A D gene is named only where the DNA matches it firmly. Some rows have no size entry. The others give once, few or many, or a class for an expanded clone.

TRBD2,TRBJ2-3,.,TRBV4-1,TGCGCCAGCAGCCAAGGTGGACTAGCGGGAGGAGGGGCAGATACGCAGTATTTT,CASSQGGLAGGGADTQYF
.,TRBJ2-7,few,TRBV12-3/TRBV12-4,TGTGCCAGCAGTTCGGGACACCTCTACGAGCAGTACTTC,CASSSGHLYEQYF
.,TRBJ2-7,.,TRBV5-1,TGCGCCAGCAGCCCAGGACAAATCGGCGGCGAGCAGTACTTC,CASSPGQIGGEQYF
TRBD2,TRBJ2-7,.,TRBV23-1,TGCGCCCCGCTAGCCGAGGGGAGGGACGAGCAGTACTTC,CAPLAEGRDEQYF
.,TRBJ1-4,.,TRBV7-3,TGTGCCAGCAGCTCATACCGAGAAACTAATGAAAAACTGTTTTTT,CASSSYRETNEKLFF
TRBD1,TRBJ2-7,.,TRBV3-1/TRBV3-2,TGTGCCAGCAGCCCGGACAGGAGCATTACCTACGAGCAGTACTTC,CASSPDRSITYEQYF
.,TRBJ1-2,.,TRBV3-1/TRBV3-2,TGTGCCAGCAGCCAAGGGGGGGAGTACCCAAACTATGGCTACACCTTC,CASSQGGEYPNYGYTF
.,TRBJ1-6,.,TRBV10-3,TGTGCCATCACCGCAGGACACACAGATAATTCACCCCTCCACTTT,CAITAGHTDNSPLHF
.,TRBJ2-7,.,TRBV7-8,TGTGCCAGCAGCAAACAACTAACGGGACTCTCGGTCGGCGAGCAGTACTTC,CASSKQLTGLSVGEQYF
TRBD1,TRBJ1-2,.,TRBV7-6,TGTGCCAGCAGCTTAGCCGGGACAGGGGGCGTGGAGAATGGCTACACCTTC,CASSLAGTGGVENGYTF
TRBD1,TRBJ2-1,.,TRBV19,TGTGCCAGTGGGACAGGGGGGGGTTACAATGAGCAGTTCTTC,CASGTGGGYNEQFF
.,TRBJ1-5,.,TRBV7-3,TGTGCCAGCAGGAAGCTCCTTCAGGCGGGAGAACAGCCCCAGCATTTT,CASRKLLQAGEQPQHF
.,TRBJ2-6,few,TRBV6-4,TGTGCCAGCAGTGACTCCCATGGGGCCAACGTCCTGACTTTC,CASSDSHGANVLTF
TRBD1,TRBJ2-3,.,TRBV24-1,TGTGCCACCCGCCAGACAGGGTTGACAGATACGCAGTATTTT,CATRQTGLTDTQYF
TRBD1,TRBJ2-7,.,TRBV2,TGTGCCAGCAGCCTTAGACAGGGGGTTACCTACGAGCAGTACTTC,CASSLRQGVTYEQYF
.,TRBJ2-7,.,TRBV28,TGTGCCAGCAGTTATCAACCGACAGGAGCCTACGAGCAGTACTTC,CASSYQPTGAYEQYF
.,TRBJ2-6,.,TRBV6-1,TGTGCCAGCAGTGATACAGGGTCTGGGGCCAACGTCCTGACTTTC,CASSDTGSGANVLTF
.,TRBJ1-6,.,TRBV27,TGTGCCAGCAGTTCACAGGGATACAATTCACCCCTCCACTTT,CASSSQGYNSPLHF
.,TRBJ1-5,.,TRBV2,TGTGCCAGCAGTGAAAGGGGTGTCGAGCCCCAGCATTTT,CASSERGVEPQHF
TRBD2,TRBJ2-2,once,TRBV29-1,TGCAGCGTCGGGAGGACGGCGAACACCGGGGAGCTGTTTTTT,CSVGRTANTGELFF
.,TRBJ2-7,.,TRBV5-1,TGCGCCAGCAGCCTACTAGGGTACGAGCAGTACTTC,CASSLLGYEQYF
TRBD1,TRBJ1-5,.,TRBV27,TGTGCCAGCAGTTCGGACAGGGCAATCCCGAGCAATCAGCCCCAGCATTTT,CASSSDRAIPSNQPQHF
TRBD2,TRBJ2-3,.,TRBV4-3,TGCGCCAGCAGCCCCAGTGGGGTAGCGGGAGGCACAGATACGCAGTATTTT,CASSPSGVAGGTDTQYF
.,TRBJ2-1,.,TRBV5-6,TGTGCCAGCAGCCGTCGGGATTCCTACAATGAGCAGTTCTTC,CASSRRDSYNEQFF
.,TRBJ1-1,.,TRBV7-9,TGTGCCAGCTCCCCTGGACTGCCGAACACTGAAGCTTTCTTT,CASSPGLPNTEAFF
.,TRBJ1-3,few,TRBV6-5,TGTGCCAGCAGTTCCCCCCAGTCTGGAAACACCATATATTTT,CASSSPQSGNTIYF
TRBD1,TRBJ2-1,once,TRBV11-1,TGTGCCAGCACCCCTAAGACAGGGTTTAATGAGCAGTTCTTC,CASTPKTGFNEQFF
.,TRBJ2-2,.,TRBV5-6,TGTGCCAGCAACAGGTACTCGAACACCGGGGAGCTGTTTTTT,CASNRYSNTGELFF
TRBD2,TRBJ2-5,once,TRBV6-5,TGTGCCAGCACCATCCTCGGGGGGGCTTTAGAGACCCAGTACTTC,CASTILGGALETQYF
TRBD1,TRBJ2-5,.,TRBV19,TGTGCCAGTAGCCAATTGAGCGGGACAGGGAAGACCCAGTACTTC,CASSQLSGTGKTQYF
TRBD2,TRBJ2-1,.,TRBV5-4,TGTGCCAGCAGTGAAGGACTAGCGGGAGGGACTGAGCAGTTCTTC,CASSEGLAGGTEQFF
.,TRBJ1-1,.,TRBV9,TGTGCCAGCAGTTCACAGGGAATGGTGAACACTGAAGCTTTCTTT,CASSSQGMVNTEAFF
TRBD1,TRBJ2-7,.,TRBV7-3,TGTGCCAGCAGCCCAGGGGGCAATTTCTACGAGCAGTACTTC,CASSPGGNFYEQYF
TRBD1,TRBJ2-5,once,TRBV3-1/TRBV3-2,TGTGCCAGCAGCCAAAGAAGACAGGGTATGACGGAGACCCAGTACTTC,CASSQRRQGMTETQYF
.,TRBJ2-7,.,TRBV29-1,TGCAGCGTTGGAGAGAGGAACGAGCAGTACTTC,CSVGERNEQYF
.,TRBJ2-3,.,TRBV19,TGTGCCAGTAGTATCGGCGGGGGCGTCACAGATACGCAGTATTTT,CASSIGGGVTDTQYF
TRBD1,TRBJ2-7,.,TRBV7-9,TGTGCCAGCAGCTCGGCCTTCCTAGGACAGGTGATCTACGAGCAGTACTTC,CASSSAFLGQVIYEQYF
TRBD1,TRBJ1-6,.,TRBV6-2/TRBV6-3,TGTGCCAGCAGTTACCCCGACAGGGGAGATTCACCCCTCCACTTT,CASSYPDRGDSPLHF